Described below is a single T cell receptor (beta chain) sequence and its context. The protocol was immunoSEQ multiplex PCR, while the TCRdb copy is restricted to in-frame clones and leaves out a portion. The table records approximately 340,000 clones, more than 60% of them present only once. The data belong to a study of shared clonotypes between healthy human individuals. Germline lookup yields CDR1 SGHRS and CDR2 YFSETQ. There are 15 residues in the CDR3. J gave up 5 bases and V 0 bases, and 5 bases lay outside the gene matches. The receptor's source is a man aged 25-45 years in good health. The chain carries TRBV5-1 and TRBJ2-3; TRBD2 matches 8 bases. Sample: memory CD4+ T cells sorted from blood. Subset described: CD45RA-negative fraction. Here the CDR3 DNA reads TGCGCCAGCAGCTTGGCGGCGGGGGGTATAGATACGCAGTATTTT. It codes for CASSLAAGGIDTQYF.